What follows are 23 T cell receptor beta chains derived from one specimen sequenced in a study of T-cell reconstitution after alpha-beta-depleted transplantation in children. It was with unique molecular identifiers that the TCRbeta library was prepared. MiXCR was run by TCRdb on the PCR reads, yielding one entry per CDR3 protein. The sample carries over 200,000 distinct CDR3 sequences, under 20% recorded once. This sample comprised PBMCs, mostly from graft donor cells, obtained 360 days after TCRalphabeta/CD19-depleted stem cell transplant. The receptors here all came from a male patient under 10 years old who had a stem cell transplant for acute lymphoblastic leukemia, so the T cells may come from the graft donor.

The chain is built from TRBV25-1 and TRBJ2-7; 8 nucleotides match TRBD1. CDR3 length: 13 amino acids. Trimming removed 7 bases from V and 1 base from J; junction bases left unmatched: 3. Germline V lookup: CDR1 MGHDK, CDR2 SYGVNS. This CDR3 is CASTGTGSYEQYF. In DNA form, the CDR3 reads TGTGCCAGCACCGGGACAGGTTCCTACGAGCAGTACTTC.

In this sample, this clonotype turned up a few times. The rearrangement joins TRBV3-1 to TRBJ2-1; 10 nucleotides align to TRBD1. Germline V gene lookup returns CDR1 LGHDT and CDR2 YNNKEL (reference sequence). V shed 4 bases, J shed 4 bases, and the junction held 10 bases outside the gene matches. The CDR3 contains 17 residues. In DNA, the CDR3 is TGTGCCAGCAGCCCCGGGTTGACAGGGGGCTCATACAATGAGCAGTTCTTC. Amino acids: CASSPGLTGGSYNEQFF.

This chain uses TRBV11-2 with TRBJ2-2, with a tentative D call TRBD1 (7 bases). Germline assignment: CDR1 SGHAT and CDR2 FQNNGV. The CDR3 has 15 residues. V lost 4 bases to trimming and J lost 4 bases, with 13 bases between them. In nucleotides, the CDR3 is TGTGCCAGCAGCTCAGGGGGGTCGGCCACCGGGGAGCTGTTTTTT. This encodes CASSSGGSATGELFF.

This clonotype was found a few times. This chain links TRBV20-1 with TRBJ2-1, with TRBD2 matching over 9 bases. The germline V gene has CDR1 DFQATT and CDR2 SNEGSKA (reference sequence). Germline trimming cut 6 bases from V and 7 bases from J; bases unmatched to any gene: 10. The CDR3 runs 14 residues. CDR3 region: CSAPPSGARNEQFF. The CDR3 region has the DNA TGCAGTGCCCCACCTAGCGGGGCGCGGAATGAGCAGTTCTTC.

Only a few counts were recorded for this clonotype. This chain connects TRBV10-3 to TRBJ2-3, with D possibly being TRBD2 (5 bases). With 0 bases removed from V and 2 bases from J, the gap between germline ends came to 18 bases. This CDR3 contains 18 residues. From germline, CDR1 is ENHRY and CDR2 SYGVKD. CDR3 amino acids: CAISESYSLASHTDTQYF. In DNA, the CDR3 is TGTGCCATCAGTGAGTCTTATAGCCTAGCTTCTCACACAGATACGCAGTATTTT.

The chain has TRBV4-2 and TRBJ2-1; 13 bases map to TRBD2. The CDR3 contains 15 residues. CDR1 is LGHNA, CDR2 YNFKEQ, per germline. V gave up 4 bases and J gave up 8 bases; unmatched junction bases: 5. The CDR3, as DNA: TGTGCCAGCAGCCGTGGACTAGCGGGAGTACATGAGCAGTTCTTC. Protein: CASSRGLAGVHEQFF.

V gene TRBV10-2 combines with J gene TRBJ2-2; D remains unclear. The CDR3 loop spans 15 amino acids. Germline V gives CDR1 WSHSY, CDR2 SAAADI. V shed 2 bases and J shed 8 bases, with 15 bases lying between them. This CDR3 reads CASSEAKAKRGELFF. For the CDR3, the DNA is TGCGCCAGCAGTGAGGCTAAAGCAAAGAGGGGGGAGCTGTTTTTT.

Turning to this clonotype: At one end, the junction sequence differs from germline, possibly due to a read error. The V and J genes are TRBV20-1 and TRBJ2-3, with D perhaps TRBD2 (6 bases). The CDR3 has 12 amino acids. Germline-derived CDR1 and CDR2 are DFQATT and SNEGSKA (reference sequence). This CDR3 reads CSAHFGWGDNSF. For the CDR3, the DNA is TGCAGTGCCCACTTCGGATGGGGGGATAATTCTTTT.

The V and J genes are TRBV10-2 and TRBJ2-2; D might be TRBD1 (6 bases). Germline V gene lookup returns CDR1 WSHSY and CDR2 SAAADI. The CDR3 contains 14 residues. V was clipped by 11 bases and J by 1 base, with 14 bases between them. The CDR3 region is CAGTGMENTGELFF. The CDR3 DNA reads TGCGCCGGCACAGGGATGGAGAACACCGGGGAGCTGTTTTTT.

V is TRBV28 and J is TRBJ2-1; 10 nucleotides align to TRBD2. CDR1 and CDR2 from the germline V gene are MDHEN and SYDVKM. J was trimmed by 2 bases and V by 4 bases; bases with no gene match: 5. The CDR3 runs 16 residues. The CDR3 DNA is TGTGCCAGCAGTTCCGGGACTAGCGCCGCCTACAATGAGCAGTTCTTC. Its translation: CASSSGTSAAYNEQFF.

The table lists this clonotype with a few counts. This chain joins TRBV12-3 or TRBV12-4 and TRBJ1-1; D is ambiguous. The CDR3 loop spans 14 amino acids. V was shortened by 6 bases and J by 5 bases, with 16 bases between the two germline ends. The CDR3 coding sequence is TGTGCCAGCAGCCCTACCGCGGCATTAACTGAAGCTTTCTTT. This encodes CASSPTAALTEAFF.

This clonotype was picked up a small number of times. The chain carries TRBV27 and TRBJ2-1; unclear D gene. The CDR3 is 11 residues long. In germline, CDR1 is MNHEY, CDR2 SMNVEV (reference sequence). The V end lost 8 bases, the J end lost 6 bases, and 8 bases lay between the germline ends. The CDR3 loop is CASGKSNEQFF. The CDR3 nucleotides read TGTGCCAGCGGGAAGTCCAATGAGCAGTTCTTC.

This clonotype was observed a handful of times. The rearrangement joins TRBV29-1 to TRBJ2-5, with D perhaps TRBD1 or TRBD2 (5 bases each). Germline CDR1 is SQVTM and CDR2 is ANQGSEA. Deletions cut 6 bases from V and 1 base from J, with 9 bases between. This CDR3 is 12 amino acids long. DNA for the CDR3: TGCAGCGTCTCCGGGACCCAAGAGACCCAGTACTTC. Translating gives CSVSGTQETQYF.

This clonotype was observed a few times. V and J are TRBV9 and TRBJ2-7; D possibly corresponds to TRBD2 (7 bases). Trimming left V 6 bases short and J 1 base short, with 20 bases between. Germline CDR1 SGDLS, CDR2 YYNGEE. This CDR3 has 16 amino acids. CDR3 in amino acids: CASTRGAPGVSYEQYF. CDR3 bases: TGTGCCAGCACCCGGGGGGCACCAGGGGTTTCCTACGAGCAGTACTTC.

The V and J genes are TRBV19 and TRBJ2-7, with a tentative D call TRBD2 (5 bases). The V gene lost 0 bases and the J gene lost 5 bases, with 11 bases spanning the gap. This CDR3 spans 14 amino acids. Germline CDR1 reads LNHDA; CDR2 reads SQIVND (reference sequence). CDR3 in amino acids: CASSIDHKGDEQYF. CDR3 in DNA: TGTGCCAGTAGTATAGATCACAAGGGAGACGAGCAGTACTTC.

This clonotype was seen repeatedly, ten times or more. The rearrangement uses TRBV12-3 or TRBV12-4 and TRBJ2-3; D is possibly TRBD1 or TRBD2 (5 bases each). With 9 bases removed from V and 4 bases from J, the gap between germline ends came to 14 bases. CDR3 length: 13 residues. CDR3 protein: CASSTPGPDTQYF. CDR3 in DNA: TGTGCCAGTTCTACTCCGGGACCAGATACGCAGTATTTT.

The V and J genes are TRBV10-1 and TRBJ2-1; D is undetermined. This CDR3 comprises 14 residues. Germline V gene data show CDR1 as WNHNN and CDR2 as SYGVQD (reference sequence). V lost 8 bases and J lost 3, with 14 bases in between. The CDR3, as DNA: TGCGCCAGCGCCGCGGAGTTAATCTACAATGAGCAGTTCTTC. Its translation: CASAAELIYNEQFF.

The V gene is TRBV7-2, the J gene TRBJ2-2, with 7 nucleotides matching TRBD1. Germline V CDR1 and CDR2: SGHTA, FQGNSA. The ends lost 7 bases at V and 5 bases at J; junction bases unmatched: 13. This CDR3 has 16 residues. The CDR3 loop reads CASILTTGVGTGELFF. The CDR3 coding sequence is TGTGCCAGCATCCTCACCACAGGGGTGGGGACCGGGGAGCTGTTTTTT.

In DNA, the CDR3 is TGCAGCGTTGAAGTTGAGGACAGTGATTACTCTGGAAACACCATATATTTT. The encoded protein is CSVEVEDSDYSGNTIYF. The chain links TRBV29-1 to TRBJ1-3; possibly TRBD1 for D (6 bases). Germline CDR1 SQVTM, CDR2 ANQGSEA. The V end was cut by 1 base, the J end by 0 bases, with 16 bases between. This CDR3 has 17 amino acids.

In its sample, this clonotype was seen a few times. The rearrangement uses TRBV29-1 and TRBJ2-2; 8 bases agree with TRBD2. Unmatched junction bases numbered 18, after V lost 6 bases and J lost 6 bases. CDR1 is SQVTM and CDR2 is ANQGSEA in the germline V gene. The CDR3 totals 17 residues. Here the CDR3 reads CSVAGGQGQLPPGELFF. In DNA, the CDR3 is TGCAGCGTCGCGGGGGGTCAAGGACAGCTCCCTCCCGGGGAGCTGTTTTTT.

Comments on this clonotype: One end of the junction fails to match germline, which may point to a read error. The rearrangement links TRBV7-9 to TRBJ1-5, with 9 bases aligning to TRBD1. The germline CDR1 and CDR2 sequences are SEHNR and FQNEAQ (reference sequence). This CDR3 is built from 15 residues. CDR3 in DNA: TGTGCCAGCAGCTCGAACCGGGACAGGGCTCAGCCCGAGCATTTT. Protein sequence: CASSSNRDRAQPEHF.

CDR3 amino acids: CASSQLPPGASYNEQFF. The CDR3 DNA sequence: TGCGCCAGCAGCCAACTCCCGCCGGGGGCCTCCTACAATGAGCAGTTCTTC. This chain links TRBV4-1 with TRBJ2-1; D could derive from TRBD1 or TRBD2 (6 bases each). V lost 2 bases, J lost 0 bases, and 14 bases lay in between. Per germline, CDR1 MGHRA and CDR2 YSYEKL. The CDR3 is 17 amino acids.

J is TRBJ2-1 and V is TRBV3-1; TRBD2 matches 8 bases. V lost 1 base to trimming and J lost 6 bases; unmatched junction nucleotides: 8. This CDR3 contains 16 residues. Germline CDR1 reads LGHDT; CDR2 reads YNNKEL (reference sequence). The CDR3 spells CASSQVGGASFNEQFF. In DNA, the CDR3 is TGTGCCAGCAGCCAAGTCGGGGGGGCTTCTTTCAATGAGCAGTTCTTC.